This passage covers 5 T cell receptor beta chains from one sample sequenced in a study of cytotoxic CD8 clonotypes in ibrutinib-treated CLL. The protocol was immunoSEQ multiplex PCR, while the TCRdb copy is restricted to in-frame clones and leaves out a portion. The table lists over 150,000 clones, more than 75% of them singletons. Material: PBMCs, obtained after 12 months of ibrutinib treatment. Source of these receptors: a human donor with chronic lymphocytic leukemia.

The rearrangement links TRBV4-2 to TRBJ2-1; D could derive from TRBD1 or TRBD2 (5 bases each). Germline V lookup: CDR1 LGHNA, CDR2 YNFKEQ. The CDR3 contains 16 residues. V lost 0 bases and J 8 bases, leaving 17 bases between the germline ends. CDR3 DNA: TGTGCCAGCAGCCAAGAGAGGCTATCGAGGGGCGATGAGCAGTTCTTC. This gives the protein CASSQERLSRGDEQFF.

The chain has TRBV7-3 and TRBJ2-5, with 12 bases matching TRBD2. Trimming removed 4 bases from V and 1 base from J; junction bases left unmatched: 7. The CDR3 sequence is 17 residues long. Germline V lookup: CDR1 SGHTA, CDR2 FQGTGA. CDR3 amino acids: CASSSQGTSGSQETQYF. DNA of the CDR3: TGTGCCAGCAGCTCGCAAGGGACTAGCGGGTCCCAAGAGACCCAGTACTTC. The variable domain in full, completed from reference TRBV7-3 and TRBJ2-5, reads GAGVSQTPSNKVTEKGKYVELRCDPISGHTALYWYRQSLGQGPEFLIYFQGTGAADDSGLPNDRFFAVRPEGSVSTLKIQRTERGDSAVYLCASSSQGTSGSQETQYFGPGTRLLVL.

This clone was seen just once. The chain recombines TRBV28 with TRBJ1-1, with TRBD1 identical over 9 bases. Germline values: CDR1 MDHEN, CDR2 SYDVKM. The CDR3 sequence is 17 residues long. J gave up 5 bases and V 4 bases, and 14 bases lay outside the gene matches. The CDR3 DNA is TGTGCCAGCAGTTCCCGAGGGACAGGGAGGGGGAAAACTGAAGCTTTCTTT. This encodes CASSSRGTGRGKTEAFF.

This chain connects TRBV29-1 to TRBJ1-4; D not resolved. The germline gives CDR1 SQVTM, CDR2 ANQGSEA. Trimming shortened V by 4 bases and J by 0 bases, and 15 bases separated the two germline ends. CDR3 length: 16 amino acids. The CDR3 region has the DNA TGCAGCGTTGGGTCAGGCCCAGGAGCAACTAATGAAAAACTGTTTTTT. It specifies CSVGSGPGATNEKLFF.

The chain combines TRBV4-1 with TRBJ2-1; 9 bases align to TRBD2. V lost 1 base to trimming and J lost 9 bases; unmatched junction nucleotides: 13. The germline V gene has CDR1 MGHRA and CDR2 YSYEKL. The CDR3 has 17 amino acids. In nucleotides, the CDR3 is TGCGCCAGCAGCCAAGTTGTTGGCGGGGGGGGTACCAGTGAGCAGTTCTTC. Translated, it gives CASSQVVGGGGTSEQFF.